A single sample is the source of the 10 T cell receptor beta chains below, sequenced in a study of OX40 agonist ivuxolimab in advanced cancers. The library was obtained by the immunoSEQ multiplex PCR assay. The clones in this table, taken by TCRdb from immuneACCESS, are in-frame only. Not every clone is retained; where verified, under half of the shortfall comes from an unresolved V gene, and the cause of the rest is unknown. The sample table shows under 20,000 clones, and around 80% are seen once. Of the sample, just over 45% is held by the ten largest clones. The sequenced sample was CD4+ or CD8+ T cells sorted from blood, obtained in a trial of the OX40 agonist ivuxolimab. These receptor sequences come from an adult with an advanced solid tumor such as melanoma, head and neck, liver or kidney cancer.

The rearrangement uses TRBV4-1 and TRBJ2-5, with 8 positions matching TRBD1. The end of the DNA is better explained by TRBJ2-7, so the J call may be wrong. CDR1 MGHRA and CDR2 YSYEKL come from the germline V gene. There are 13 residues in the CDR3. CDR3 nucleotide sequence: TGCGCCAGCAGCCACGGGACAGGCTACGAGCAGTACTTC. Translation gives CASSHGTGYEQYF.

The chain joins TRBV7-2 to TRBJ2-7; a possible D gene is TRBD2 (6 bases). This CDR3 region has 15 residues. Germline CDR1 SGHTA, CDR2 FQGNSA. The V and J ends lost 3 bases and 2 bases respectively, with 14 bases between them. CDR3 protein: CASSLGGANTYEQYF. The CDR3 coding sequence is TGTGCCAGCAGCTTGGGCGGGGCTAATACCTACGAGCAGTACTTC.

Only a few counts were recorded for this clone. The chain carries TRBV28 and TRBJ2-1, with unresolved D. Between the trimmed V and J ends, which lost 5 bases and 6 bases, there was a span of 8 bases. This CDR3 is 12 amino acids long. CDR1 is MDHEN, CDR2 SYDVKM, per germline. Written as DNA, the CDR3 is TGTGCCAGCAGTCGGAGAAGCAATGAGCAGTTCTTC. As protein: CASSRRSNEQFF.

The chain couples TRBV19 to TRBJ2-3; D is undetermined. CDR1 and CDR2 from the germline V gene are LNHDA and SQIVND (reference sequence). The CDR3 has 13 amino acids. V lost 5 bases, J lost 3 bases, and 9 bases lay in between. The CDR3 sequence is CASSLVRTDTQYF. CDR3 coding DNA: TGTGCCAGTAGTCTCGTTCGAACAGATACGCAGTATTTT.

This chain joins TRBV4-3 and TRBJ1-3; perhaps TRBD1 as D (6 bases). The CDR3 consists of 18 residues. The V and J ends lost 3 bases and 0 bases respectively, with 18 bases between them. The germline V gene encodes CDR1 LGHNA and CDR2 YSLEER. The chain's CDR3 is CASSHGPGHRFSGNTIYF. CDR3 bases: TGCGCCAGCAGCCACGGCCCGGGACACCGTTTCTCTGGAAACACCATATATTTT.

This chain uses TRBV27 with TRBJ2-7; 10 nucleotides line up with TRBD1. Germline trimming cut 5 bases from V and 4 bases from J; bases unmatched to any gene: 2. This CDR3 region has 13 residues. Germline V lookup: CDR1 MNHEY, CDR2 SMNVEV (reference sequence). CDR3 amino acids: CASSEDRGYEQYF. As DNA, the CDR3 is TGTGCCAGCAGTGAGGACAGGGGGTACGAGCAGTACTTC.

This clone occurred a few times. The chain's CDR3 is CASKNPNEVDTQYF. In DNA form, the CDR3 reads TGTGCCAGCAAAAACCCGAACGAAGTAGATACGCAGTATTTT. The rearrangement uses TRBV6-5 and TRBJ2-3; D is unclear. The CDR3 has 14 residues. Per the germline V gene, CDR1 is MNHEY and CDR2 is SVGAGI. V was pared by 7 bases and J by 5 bases, with 16 bases between.

The rearrangement joins TRBV7-9 to TRBJ2-1, with 8 bases identical to TRBD2. V shed 5 bases, J shed 5 bases, and the junction held 5 bases outside the gene matches. This CDR3 has 14 amino acids. Germline loops: CDR1 SEHNR, CDR2 FQNEAQ (reference sequence). CDR3 loop: CASSLSGTNNEQFF. In DNA, the CDR3 is TGTGCCAGCAGCCTTAGCGGGACTAACAATGAGCAGTTCTTC.

The chain has TRBV4-3 and TRBJ2-7, with D perhaps being TRBD1 or TRBD2 (5 bases each). The CDR3 covers 15 residues. V lost 0 bases and J lost 3, with 12 bases in between. The germline CDR1 and CDR2 sequences are LGHNA and YSLEER. CDR3 nucleotides: TGCGCCAGCAGCCAAGATATCGGGACGTTCTACGAGCAGTACTTC. Translating gives CASSQDIGTFYEQYF.

The V and J genes are TRBV7-8 and TRBJ2-1, with 10 nucleotides matching TRBD2. The CDR3 length is 17 residues. V lost 1 base, J lost 4 bases, and 7 bases stayed unmatched. The germline V gene has CDR1 SGHVS and CDR2 FQNEAQ. CDR3 nucleotides: TGTGCCAGCAGCTTAGTGGCTAGCGGGAGAGAGTACAATGAGCAGTTCTTC. Translating gives CASSLVASGREYNEQFF.